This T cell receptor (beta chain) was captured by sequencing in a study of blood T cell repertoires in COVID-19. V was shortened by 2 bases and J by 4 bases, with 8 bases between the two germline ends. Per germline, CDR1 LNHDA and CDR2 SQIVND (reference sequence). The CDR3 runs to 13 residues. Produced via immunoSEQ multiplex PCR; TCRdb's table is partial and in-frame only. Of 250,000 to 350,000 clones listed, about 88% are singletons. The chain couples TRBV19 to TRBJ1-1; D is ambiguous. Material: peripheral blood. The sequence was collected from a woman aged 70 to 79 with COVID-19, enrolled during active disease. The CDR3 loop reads CASSIWAGTEAFF. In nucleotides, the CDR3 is TGTGCCAGTAGTATATGGGCGGGCACTGAAGCTTTCTTT.